Below are 28 T cell receptor beta chains sequenced from a single sample in a study of cytomegalovirus exposure and HLA in healthy donors (dated by TCRdb to the late 2010s). The library was made by the immunoSEQ multiplex PCR assay. For the multiplex PCR, a mixture combining 60 forward primers for TCR Vbeta segments and 13 reverse primers for TCR Jbeta segments was used. This immuneACCESS table, as held by TCRdb, lists in-frame sequences with V and J called but not all clones. Of the missing ones, under half trace to an unresolved V gene in checked studies; the others have no known cause. The sample includes roughly 150,000 clones, with about 80% observed a single time. Of the sample, around a tenth is held by the ten largest clones. Sequences were obtained from PBMCs. The receptor set was obtained from a man in his late teens or twenties in good health and CMV-seropositive.

This clone was observed once. V usage is TRBV5-1 and J usage is TRBJ2-1; 10 bases match TRBD2. The CDR3 is made up of 15 amino acids. V was clipped by 4 bases and J by 8 bases; unmatched bases: 9. CDR1 SGHRS and CDR2 YFSETQ come from the germline V gene. This CDR3 is CASSPGTSVGDEQFF. Written as DNA, the CDR3 is TGCGCCAGCAGCCCCGGGACTAGCGTAGGAGATGAGCAGTTCTTC. Full variable domain (remainder filled in from reference TRBV5-1 and TRBJ2-1): KAGVTQTPRYLIKTRGQQVTLSCSPISGHRSVSWYQQTPGQGLQFLFEYFSETQRNKGNFPGRFSGRQFSNSRSEMNVSTLELGDSALYLCASSPGTSVGDEQFFGPGTRLTVL.

This chain joins TRBV9 and TRBJ1-2, with 8 bases fitting TRBD1. Germline-derived CDR1 and CDR2 are SGDLS and YYNGEE. J gave up 0 bases and V 3 bases, and 13 bases lay outside the gene matches. The CDR3 totals 18 residues. The chain's CDR3 is CASSDDHRGYNSNYGYTF. The CDR3 DNA reads as TGTGCCAGCAGCGATGATCACAGGGGGTATAATTCTAACTATGGCTACACCTTC.

V is TRBV30 and J is TRBJ2-1; 8 bases align to TRBD2. The CDR3 extends over 14 amino acids. V was clipped by 0 bases and J by 12 bases; unmatched bases: 10. Germline V gene data show CDR1 as GTSNPN and CDR2 as SVGIG (reference sequence). The CDR3 here is CAWSVSGRVGGQFF. CDR3 in DNA: TGTGCCTGGAGTGTATCCGGGAGGGTTGGAGGGCAGTTCTTC.

The chain joins TRBV27 to TRBJ1-4, with a weak D call TRBD1 (5 bases). From germline, CDR1 is MNHEY and CDR2 SMNVEV (reference sequence). CDR3 length: 15 residues. The V end lost 5 bases, the J end lost 6 bases, and 16 bases lay between the germline ends. In DNA form, the CDR3 reads TGTGCCAGCAGTCCCACCCGGGGGACTCATGAAAAACTGTTTTTT. It codes for CASSPTRGTHEKLFF.

CDR3 DNA sequence: TGTGCCAGCAGTTTATCAGCCAACGGGAGGGGTTACGAGCAGTACTTC. This translates into CASSLSANGRGYEQYF. V and J are TRBV27 and TRBJ2-7; 8 nucleotides align to TRBD2. The V gene's germline CDR1 is MNHEY and CDR2 SMNVEV (reference sequence). The CDR3 extends over 16 amino acids. J was trimmed by 4 bases and V by 0 bases; bases with no gene match: 8.

This rearrangement joins TRBV19 to TRBJ1-1; no clear D. The CDR3 totals 15 residues. Germline-derived CDR1 and CDR2 are LNHDA and SQIVND (reference sequence). The V and J ends lost 0 bases and 0 bases respectively, with 8 bases between them. This chain's CDR3 is CASSIESTMNTEAFF. CDR3 sequence (DNA): TGTGCCAGTAGTATAGAATCCACAATGAACACTGAAGCTTTCTTT.

J is TRBJ1-5 and V is TRBV19; D may be TRBD1 (6 bases). Germline lookup yields CDR1 LNHDA and CDR2 SQIVND (reference sequence). The CDR3 consists of 16 residues. Trimming left V 4 bases short and J 5 bases short, with 18 bases between. The CDR3 spells CASSNGTHRVHQPQHF. CDR3 DNA sequence: TGTGCCAGTAGTAATGGGACCCACAGGGTACATCAGCCCCAGCATTTT.

This rearrangement joins TRBV5-1 to TRBJ2-3; perhaps TRBD2 as D (6 bases). V was clipped by 2 bases and J by 3 bases, with 10 bases between them. Germline CDR1 is SGHRS and CDR2 is YFSETQ. This CDR3 has 14 amino acids. The CDR3 region has the DNA TGCGCCAGCAGCTTCGGGACTTCAACAGATACGCAGTATTTT. Residues: CASSFGTSTDTQYF. The full variable domain, rest sourced from reference TRBV5-1 and TRBJ2-3, is KAGVTQTPRYLIKTRGQQVTLSCSPISGHRSVSWYQQTPGQGLQFLFEYFSETQRNKGNFPGRFSGRQFSNSRSEMNVSTLELGDSALYLCASSFGTSTDTQYFGPGTRLTVL.

This chain uses TRBV5-6 with TRBJ2-2; D is unresolved. The germline CDR1 and CDR2 sequences are SGHDT and YYEEEE. There are 12 residues in the CDR3. Trimming left V 4 bases short and J 8 bases short, with 9 bases between. The CDR3 spells CASSPLSGELFF. CDR3 coding DNA: TGTGCCAGCAGCCCACTGTCAGGGGAGCTGTTTTTT.

As for this clone: The missing conserved phenylalanine or tryptophan at the end of this CDR3 makes a read error likely. The chain carries TRBV19 and TRBJ1-6; the D is unclear. From germline, CDR1 is LNHDA and CDR2 SQIVND (reference sequence). The CDR3 runs 15 residues. The V and J ends lost 1 base and 7 bases respectively, with 11 bases between them. CDR3 DNA sequence: TGTGCCAGTAGTATAGGGGCTTCGGGGAATTCACCCCTCCACCTT. Residues: CASSIGASGNSPLHL.

V usage is TRBV18 and J usage is TRBJ2-3; D is unresolved. This CDR3 contains 15 residues. Trimming left V 3 bases short and J 0 bases short, with 10 bases between. Germline V gives CDR1 KGHSH, CDR2 LQKENI. CDR3 region: CASSPRNYSTDTQYF. CDR3 in DNA: TGTGCCAGCTCACCGCGGAACTACAGCACAGATACGCAGTATTTT.

The CDR3, as DNA: TGTGCCAGCAGTGGGACAGGGGGCTGGCAGCCCCAGCATTTT. Protein product: CASSGTGGWQPQHF. The rearrangement links TRBV2 to TRBJ1-5; 11 positions agree with TRBD1. The CDR3 length is 14 residues. Germline CDR1 and CDR2: SNHLY and FYNNEI. Trimming removed 4 bases from V and 7 bases from J; junction bases left unmatched: 3.

On this clone itself: A junction boundary mismatches the germline segment, possibly from a read error. This chain uses TRBV6-1 with TRBJ1-3; weak D call: TRBD1 (6 bases). The CDR3 totals 14 residues. CDR1 and CDR2 from the germline V gene are MNHNS and SASEGT. The CDR3 DNA sequence: TGTGCCAGCAGTGACGGGGGGCGCACAAACACCATGTATTTT. It encodes CASSDGGRTNTMYF.

This clone was detected a few times. The chain combines TRBV7-8 with TRBJ1-2; perhaps TRBD1 as D (5 bases). Germline lookup yields CDR1 SGHVS and CDR2 FQNEAQ. There are 12 residues in the CDR3. Deletions cut 5 bases from V and 10 bases from J, with 14 bases between. The CDR3, as DNA: TGTGCCAGCAGCGCGGCAGGGTATTCCTACACCTTC. Residues: CASSAAGYSYTF.

V usage is TRBV25-1 and J usage is TRBJ1-2; 7 bases are a match to TRBD1. V shed 6 bases and J 0 bases; nucleotides not matched to a gene: 4. Germline loops: CDR1 MGHDK, CDR2 SYGVNS. The CDR3 is 14 residues long. CDR3 DNA sequence: TGTGCCAGCAGACAGGGGCTAGCTAACTATGGCTACACCTTC. The encoded protein is CASRQGLANYGYTF.

This clone was picked up a small number of times. The chain joins TRBV27 to TRBJ2-7, with D possibly TRBD2 on 5 matching bases. V lost 5 bases, J lost 7 bases, and 12 bases lay in between. The CDR3 runs 12 residues. The germline V gene encodes CDR1 MNHEY and CDR2 SMNVEV (reference sequence). CDR3 sequence (DNA): TGTGCCAGCAGTCCGGCCCCGGGGGAGCAGTACTTC. Translation gives CASSPAPGEQYF.

The chain joins TRBV4-1 to TRBJ2-5; a weak D match, TRBD2 (7 bases). The CDR3 covers 14 residues. Germline V CDR1 and CDR2: MGHRA, YSYEKL. V lost 4 bases and J lost 4, with 13 bases in between. The CDR3 DNA is TGCGCCAGCAGCCCAGTGGGGGGGCCAGAGACCCAGTACTTC. Translating it yields CASSPVGGPETQYF.

The V and J genes are TRBV5-4 and TRBJ2-1; 7 nucleotides agree with TRBD2. Germline V gene data show CDR1 as SGHNT and CDR2 as YYREEE (reference sequence). The CDR3 length is 15 residues. V trimming: 0 bases; J trimming: 4 bases; junction bases outside the gene matches: 4. As DNA, the CDR3 is TGTGCCAGCAGCTTGGGTGGGGGGGGATACAATGAGCAGTTCTTC. Protein: CASSLGGGGYNEQFF.

This sequence joins TRBV6-1 and TRBJ2-7; no clear D. CDR3 length: 12 amino acids. Trimming cost V 2 bases and J 3 bases, with 5 bases left between them. In germline, CDR1 is MNHNS, CDR2 SASEGT. CDR3 in amino acids: CASSEIVYEQYF. The DNA of the CDR3 is TGTGCCAGCAGTGAAATCGTCTACGAGCAGTACTTC.

The rearrangement joins TRBV27 to TRBJ1-2; D not certain. There are 16 residues in the CDR3. Germline loops: CDR1 MNHEY, CDR2 SMNVEV (reference sequence). Trimming took 2 bases from V and 3 from J, leaving 16 bases between them. The CDR3 region has the DNA TGTGCCAGCAGTTTAAATGGCCGTGCACCGTACTATGGCTACACCTTC. Encoded protein: CASSLNGRAPYYGYTF.

This clone was seen only a few times. The chain recombines TRBV25-1 with TRBJ1-4; D call uncertain. The germline gives CDR1 MGHDK, CDR2 SYGVNS. Trimming left V 3 bases short and J 0 bases short, with 5 bases between. This CDR3 comprises 14 residues. Here the CDR3 reads CASSDGATNEKLFF. In DNA form, the CDR3 reads TGTGCCAGCAGTGATGGAGCAACTAATGAAAAACTGTTTTTT.

The rearrangement links TRBV6-4 to TRBJ2-7, with 10 bases fitting TRBD1. This CDR3 has 15 residues. With V trimmed by 8 bases and J by 4 bases, 11 bases remained unmatched. Per germline, CDR1 MRHNA and CDR2 SNTAGT. The CDR3 sequence: CASGLPRDRGYEQYF. The DNA for the CDR3 is TGTGCCAGCGGATTGCCCCGGGACAGGGGTTACGAGCAGTACTTC.

This clone was observed a few times. V is TRBV5-1 and J is TRBJ2-5; tentatively, D is TRBD1 (6 bases). The CDR3 sequence is 15 residues long. V was cut by 4 bases and J by 5 bases, with 18 bases left in between. The germline gives CDR1 SGHRS, CDR2 YFSETQ. CDR3 DNA sequence: TGCGCCAGCAGCCCGTACAGGGAGAGGGACGAGACCCAGTACTTC. This gives the protein CASSPYRERDETQYF.

The chain is built from TRBV18 and TRBJ2-6; D is uncertain. Per the germline V gene, CDR1 is KGHSH and CDR2 is LQKENI. This CDR3 spans 15 amino acids. The V gene lost 0 bases and the J gene lost 0 bases, with 3 bases spanning the gap. CDR3 sequence reads: CASSPPSSGANVLTF. CDR3 DNA sequence: TGTGCCAGCTCACCACCGAGCTCTGGGGCCAACGTCCTGACTTTC.

The rearrangement links TRBV7-9 to TRBJ2-1; D gene unclear. The germline CDR1 and CDR2 sequences are SEHNR and FQNEAQ (reference sequence). The CDR3 length is 15 residues. Trimming took off 7 bases at V and 3 bases at J, with 16 bases between the two ends. In nucleotides, the CDR3 is TGTGCCAGCATCCAAGACGGGTACCTCTACAATGAGCAGTTCTTC. Translation: CASIQDGYLYNEQFF. Based on the CDR3 plus reference TRBV7-9 and TRBJ2-1, the full variable domain is DTGVSQNPRHKITKRGQNVTFRCDPISEHNRLYWYRQTLGQGPEFLTYFQNEAQLEKSRLLSDRFSAERPKGSFSTLEIQRTEQGDSAMYLCASIQDGYLYNEQFFGPGTRLTVL.

The V gene is TRBV25-1, the J gene TRBJ2-7; 10 nucleotides align to TRBD2. The CDR3 consists of 14 residues. The junction had 2 bases not matched to a gene; V was cut back by 5 bases and J by 1 base. Germline CDR1 and CDR2: MGHDK and SYGVNS. The CDR3 loop reads CASSRTSGSYEQYF. The DNA for the CDR3 is TGTGCCAGCAGTCGGACTAGCGGTTCCTACGAGCAGTACTTC.

The rearrangement links TRBV2 to TRBJ2-1; tentatively, D is TRBD1 (5 bases). CDR1 is SNHLY, CDR2 FYNNEI, per germline. V was shortened by 6 bases and J by 6 bases, with 15 bases between the two germline ends. This CDR3 contains 14 residues. The CDR3 loop reads CASRNFQGPNEQFF. The CDR3 DNA follows: TGTGCCAGCAGGAATTTCCAGGGCCCCAATGAGCAGTTCTTC.

This chain joins TRBV28 and TRBJ2-3; D gene unclear. Germline V CDR1 and CDR2: MDHEN, SYDVKM. Trimming removed 3 bases from V and 3 bases from J, with 13 bases in between. The CDR3 runs 15 residues. CDR3 nucleotide sequence: TGTGCCAGCAGTTTCCTTTCGTCCAGGACAGATACGCAGTATTTT. Protein: CASSFLSSRTDTQYF.